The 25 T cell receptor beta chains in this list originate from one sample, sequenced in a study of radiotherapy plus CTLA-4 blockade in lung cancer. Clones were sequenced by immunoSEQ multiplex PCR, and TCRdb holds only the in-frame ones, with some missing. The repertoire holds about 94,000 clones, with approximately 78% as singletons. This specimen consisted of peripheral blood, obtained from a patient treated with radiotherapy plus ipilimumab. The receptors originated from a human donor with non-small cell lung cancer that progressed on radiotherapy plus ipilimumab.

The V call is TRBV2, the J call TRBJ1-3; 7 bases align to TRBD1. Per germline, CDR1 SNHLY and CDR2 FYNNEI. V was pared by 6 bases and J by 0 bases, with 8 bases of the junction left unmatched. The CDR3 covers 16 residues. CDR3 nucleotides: TGTGCCAGCAGATTCCGGGACAGCTACTCTGGAAACACCATATATTTT. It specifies CASRFRDSYSGNTIYF.

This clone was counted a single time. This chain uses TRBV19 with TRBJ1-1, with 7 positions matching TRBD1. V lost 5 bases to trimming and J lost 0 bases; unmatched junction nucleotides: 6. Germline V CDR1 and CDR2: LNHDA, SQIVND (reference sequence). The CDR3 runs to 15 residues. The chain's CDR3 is CASSYSGQLNTEAFF. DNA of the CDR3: TGTGCCAGTAGTTACTCGGGACAGCTGAACACTGAAGCTTTCTTT.

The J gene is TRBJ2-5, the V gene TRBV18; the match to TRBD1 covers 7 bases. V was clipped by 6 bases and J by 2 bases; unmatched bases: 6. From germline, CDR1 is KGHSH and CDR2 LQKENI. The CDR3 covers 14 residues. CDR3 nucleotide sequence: TGTGCCAGCTCCGGGACAGCCTCACAAGAGACCCAGTACTTC. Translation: CASSGTASQETQYF.

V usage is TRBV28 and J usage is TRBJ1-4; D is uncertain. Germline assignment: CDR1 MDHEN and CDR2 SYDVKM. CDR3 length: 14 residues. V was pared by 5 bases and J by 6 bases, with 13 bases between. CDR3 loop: CASSPLGVDEKLFF. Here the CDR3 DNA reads TGTGCCAGCAGTCCGCTTGGGGTCGATGAAAAACTGTTTTTT.

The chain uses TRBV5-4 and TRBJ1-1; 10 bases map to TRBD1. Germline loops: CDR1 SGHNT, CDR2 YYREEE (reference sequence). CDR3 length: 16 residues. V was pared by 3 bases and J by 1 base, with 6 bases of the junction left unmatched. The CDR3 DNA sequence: TGTGCCAGCAGCTCTAGGACAGGGGGAAGGAACACTGAAGCTTTCTTT. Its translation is CASSSRTGGRNTEAFF.

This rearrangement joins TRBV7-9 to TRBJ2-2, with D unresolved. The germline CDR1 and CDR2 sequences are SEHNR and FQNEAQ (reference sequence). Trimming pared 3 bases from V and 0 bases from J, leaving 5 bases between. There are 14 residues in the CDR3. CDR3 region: CASSLEANTGELFF. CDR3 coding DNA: TGTGCCAGCAGCTTGGAAGCGAACACCGGGGAGCTGTTTTTT.

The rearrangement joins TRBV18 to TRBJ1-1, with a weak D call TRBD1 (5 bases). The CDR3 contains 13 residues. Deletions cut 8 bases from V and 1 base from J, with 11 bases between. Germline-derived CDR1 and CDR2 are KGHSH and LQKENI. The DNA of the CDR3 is TGTGCCAGCAAACCTGGGGGGAACACTGAAGCTTTCTTT. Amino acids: CASKPGGNTEAFF.

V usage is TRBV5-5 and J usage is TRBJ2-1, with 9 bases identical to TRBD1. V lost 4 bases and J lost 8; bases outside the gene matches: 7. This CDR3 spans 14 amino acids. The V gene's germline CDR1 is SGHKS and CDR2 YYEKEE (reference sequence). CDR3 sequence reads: CASSQGQGRDEQFF. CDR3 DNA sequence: TGTGCCAGCAGCCAGGGACAGGGAAGAGATGAGCAGTTCTTC.

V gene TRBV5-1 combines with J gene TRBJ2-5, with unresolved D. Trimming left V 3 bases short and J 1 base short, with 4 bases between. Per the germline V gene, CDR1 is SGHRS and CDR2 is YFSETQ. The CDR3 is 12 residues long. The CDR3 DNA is TGCGCCAGCAGCTCCACCCAAGAGACCCAGTACTTC. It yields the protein CASSSTQETQYF.

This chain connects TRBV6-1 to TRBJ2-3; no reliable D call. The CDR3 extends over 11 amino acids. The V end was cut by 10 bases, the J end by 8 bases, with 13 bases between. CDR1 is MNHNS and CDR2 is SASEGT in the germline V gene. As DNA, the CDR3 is TGTGCCACTCATTCGGTCACTACGCAGTATTTT. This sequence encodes CATHSVTTQYF.

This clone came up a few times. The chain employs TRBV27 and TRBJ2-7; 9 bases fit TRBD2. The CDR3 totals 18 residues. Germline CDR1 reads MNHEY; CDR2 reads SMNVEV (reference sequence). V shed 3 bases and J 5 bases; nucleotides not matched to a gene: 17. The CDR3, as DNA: TGTGCCAGCAGTTTTTATGGTAGTGGAGGACTAGCGTTGGACGAGCAGTACTTC. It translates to CASSFYGSGGLALDEQYF.

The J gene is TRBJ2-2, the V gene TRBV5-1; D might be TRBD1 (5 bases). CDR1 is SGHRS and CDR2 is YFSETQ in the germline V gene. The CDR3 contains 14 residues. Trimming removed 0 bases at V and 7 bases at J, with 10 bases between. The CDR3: CASSLARDDGELFF. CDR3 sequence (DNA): TGCGCCAGCAGCTTGGCCAGGGATGACGGGGAGCTGTTTTTT. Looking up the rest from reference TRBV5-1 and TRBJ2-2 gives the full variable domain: KAGVTQTPRYLIKTRGQQVTLSCSPISGHRSVSWYQQTPGQGLQFLFEYFSETQRNKGNFPGRFSGRQFSNSRSEMNVSTLELGDSALYLCASSLARDDGELFFGEGSRLTVL.

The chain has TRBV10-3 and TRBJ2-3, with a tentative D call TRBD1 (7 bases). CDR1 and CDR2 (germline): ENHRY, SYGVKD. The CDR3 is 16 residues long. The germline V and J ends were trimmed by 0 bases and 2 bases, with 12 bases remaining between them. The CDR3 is CAISESTGRNTDTQYF. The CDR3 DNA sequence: TGTGCCATCAGTGAGTCGACAGGGAGGAACACAGATACGCAGTATTTT.

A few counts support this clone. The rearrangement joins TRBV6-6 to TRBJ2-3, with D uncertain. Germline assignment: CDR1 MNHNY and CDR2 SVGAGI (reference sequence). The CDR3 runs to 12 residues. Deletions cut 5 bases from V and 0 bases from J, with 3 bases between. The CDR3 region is CASSPSTDTQYF. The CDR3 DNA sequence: TGTGCCAGCAGTCCAAGCACAGATACGCAGTATTTT.

The CDR3 region is CASSIVSGELFF. The CDR3 bases are TGTGCCAGTAGTATAGTGTCCGGGGAGCTGTTTTTT. The V and J genes are TRBV19 and TRBJ2-2; D unresolved. Germline assignment: CDR1 LNHDA and CDR2 SQIVND (reference sequence). CDR3 length: 12 residues. Trimming took 1 base from V and 6 from J, leaving 3 bases between them.

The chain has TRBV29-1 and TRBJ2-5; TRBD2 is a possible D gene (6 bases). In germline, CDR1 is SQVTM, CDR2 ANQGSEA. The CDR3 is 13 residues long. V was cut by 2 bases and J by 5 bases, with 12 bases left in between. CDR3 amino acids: CSVERKGGETQYF. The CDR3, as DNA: TGCAGCGTTGAAAGGAAGGGAGGCGAGACCCAGTACTTC.

CDR3 amino acids: CASSLEGSGANVLTF. The CDR3 region has the DNA TGTGCCAGCAGCTTAGAAGGTTCCGGGGCCAACGTCCTGACTTTC. The chain couples TRBV13 to TRBJ2-6; D is unresolved. V lost 1 base and J 4 bases, leaving 8 bases between the germline ends. The CDR3 extends over 15 amino acids. Germline V gene data show CDR1 as PRHDT and CDR2 as FYEKMQ (reference sequence).

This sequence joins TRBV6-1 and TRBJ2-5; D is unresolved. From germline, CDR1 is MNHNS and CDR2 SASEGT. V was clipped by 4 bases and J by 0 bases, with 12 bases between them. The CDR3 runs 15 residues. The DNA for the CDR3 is TGTGCCAGCAGTGCCACACCCCACCACCAAGAGACCCAGTACTTC. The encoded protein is CASSATPHHQETQYF.

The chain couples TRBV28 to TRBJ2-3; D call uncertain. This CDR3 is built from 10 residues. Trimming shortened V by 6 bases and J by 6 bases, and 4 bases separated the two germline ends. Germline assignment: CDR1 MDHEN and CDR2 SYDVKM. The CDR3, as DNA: TGTGCCAGCAGCTGGGATACGCAGTATTTT. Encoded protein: CASSWDTQYF.

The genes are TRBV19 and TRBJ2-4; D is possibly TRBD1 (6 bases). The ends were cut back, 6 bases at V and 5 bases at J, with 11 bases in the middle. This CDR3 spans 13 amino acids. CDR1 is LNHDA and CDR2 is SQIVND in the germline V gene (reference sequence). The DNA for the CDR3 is TGTGCCAGTAGGAACAGGGCCGAAAACATTCAGTACTTC. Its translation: CASRNRAENIQYF.

CDR3 bases: TGTGCCAGCAGGACTAGCGGGAGCAGGTACGAGCAGTACTTC. Translated: CASRTSGSRYEQYF. The chain combines TRBV2 with TRBJ2-7, with TRBD2 identical over 12 bases. The germline V gene has CDR1 SNHLY and CDR2 FYNNEI. With 6 bases clipped from V and 4 bases from J, the junction kept 4 bases outside the gene matches. There are 14 residues in the CDR3.

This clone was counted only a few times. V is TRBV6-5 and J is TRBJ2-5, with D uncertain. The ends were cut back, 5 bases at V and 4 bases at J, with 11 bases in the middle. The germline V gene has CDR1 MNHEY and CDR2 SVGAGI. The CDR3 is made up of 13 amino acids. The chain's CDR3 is CASSDGFGETQYF. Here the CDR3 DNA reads TGTGCCAGCAGTGACGGGTTCGGAGAGACCCAGTACTTC.

This CDR3 is CASSPRAGQGSYEQYF. CDR3 bases: TGTGCCAGCAGCCCTAGAGCGGGACAGGGGTCCTACGAGCAGTACTTC. The chain couples TRBV5-5 to TRBJ2-7; TRBD1 matches 10 bases. Looked up from germline, CDR1 is SGHKS and CDR2 is YYEKEE (reference sequence). Trimming cost V 4 bases and J 1 base; bases outside gene matches: 8. The CDR3 covers 16 residues.

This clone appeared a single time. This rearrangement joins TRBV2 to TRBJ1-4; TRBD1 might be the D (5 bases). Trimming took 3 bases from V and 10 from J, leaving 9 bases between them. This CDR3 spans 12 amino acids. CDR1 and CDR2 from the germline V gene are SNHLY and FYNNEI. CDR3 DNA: TGTGCCAGCAGTGACAGGAGGGGAAAACTGTTTTTT. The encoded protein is CASSDRRGKLFF.

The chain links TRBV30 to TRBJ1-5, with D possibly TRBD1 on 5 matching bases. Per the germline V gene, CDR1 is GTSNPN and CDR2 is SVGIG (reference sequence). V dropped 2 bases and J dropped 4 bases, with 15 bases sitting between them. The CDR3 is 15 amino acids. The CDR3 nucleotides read TGTGCCTGGAGTAACGCCGGGACGGTTAATCAGCCCCAGCATTTT. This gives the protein CAWSNAGTVNQPQHF.